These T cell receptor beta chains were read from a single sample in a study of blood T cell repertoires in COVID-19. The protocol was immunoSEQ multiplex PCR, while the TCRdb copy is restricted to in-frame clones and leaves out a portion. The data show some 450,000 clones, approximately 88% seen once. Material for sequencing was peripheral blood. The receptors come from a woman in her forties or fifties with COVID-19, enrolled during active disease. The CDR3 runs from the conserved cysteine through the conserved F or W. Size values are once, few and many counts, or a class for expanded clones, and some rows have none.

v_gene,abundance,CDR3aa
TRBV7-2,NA,CASSLGQISGNTIYF
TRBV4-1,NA,CASSQGGGSFTDTQYF
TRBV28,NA,CASSWPGVSNQPQHF
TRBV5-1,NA,CASGAGDGSDYGYTF
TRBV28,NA,CASRYNLEAFF
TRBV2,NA,CASSEEAGGMSYEQYF
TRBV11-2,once,CASSYSTGPLQETQYF
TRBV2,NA,CASGLDRGNTEAFF
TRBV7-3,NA,CASSGTVHTEAFF
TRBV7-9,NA,CASSLGLGEAFF
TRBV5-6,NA,CASSLSGTGQYF
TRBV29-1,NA,CSVGQGVYEQYF
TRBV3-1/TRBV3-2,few,CASSAGTYGYTF
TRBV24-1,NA,CATSDPGLAGTTDTQYF
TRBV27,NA,CASSPTGPGNTEAFF
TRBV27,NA,CASSPRQLGQNSPLHF
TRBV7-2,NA,CATPDGPGQGNIYEQYF
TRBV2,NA,CASNRENTGELFF
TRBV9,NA,CASSVDRGGQGAGGYTF
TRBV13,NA,CASSYDRDNEQFF
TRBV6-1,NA,CASSEVRLFVGASYGYTF
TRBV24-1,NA,CATSDFGQGNEQFF
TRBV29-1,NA,CSVADPRGYTF
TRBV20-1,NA,CSVRRRTEAFF
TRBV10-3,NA,CAISESIKLAGGSHEQYF
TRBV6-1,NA,CASSELSRGGGYEQYF
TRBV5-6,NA,CASSYSGGALEEQFF
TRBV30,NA,CAWGQTIKQYF
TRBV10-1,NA,CASSEKPLGGRYLNTEAFF
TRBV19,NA,CASSTPRGSGELFF
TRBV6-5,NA,CASSFTQGRQPQHF
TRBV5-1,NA,CASSLIGLSGNTIYF
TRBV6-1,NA,CASSEALRGTSGSYEQYF
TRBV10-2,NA,CASNRGNEQFF
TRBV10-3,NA,CAIGGQGAGTNEKLFF
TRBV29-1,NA,CSAQTIAGNPSNTQYF
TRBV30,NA,CAWSGPGETQYF
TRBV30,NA,CAWGTGDVTIYF
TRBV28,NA,CASSFRGWEQGVDIQYF
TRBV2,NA,CASSWGGEGTDEQFF
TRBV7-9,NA,CASSSLPGQGNEAFF
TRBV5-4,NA,CASSLIGGDEQYF
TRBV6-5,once,CASSYFQEGAGEQYF
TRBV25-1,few,CASSIQGFRSYTF
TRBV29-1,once,CSVSGQGVWNTEAFF
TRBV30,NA,CAWDRGTDTQYF
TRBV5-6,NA,CASSGSPGQDNEQFF
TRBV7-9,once,CASSFSGTGSMSGYTF
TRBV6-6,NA,CASSYRGGADYGYTF